One and the same sample provided the 16 T cell receptor beta chains below, sequenced in a study of T-cell memory formation after mild COVID-19. TCRdb analysed the 5' RACE reads with MiXCR anew, one entry per CDR3 protein. The sample shows about half a million distinct CDR3 sequences, 15% to 20% of them seen only once. Input material: PBMCs or a T cell subset sorted from them (not recorded which). The origin of the receptors is an adult woman who had mild COVID-19 (a few samples of this study predate the infection). Cell type and time point are not known.

The chain recombines TRBV10-3 with TRBJ1-2; 9 nucleotides match TRBD1. The ends lost 11 bases at V and 2 bases at J; junction bases unmatched: 18. Germline lookup yields CDR1 ENHRY and CDR2 SYGVKD. The CDR3 has 17 amino acids. This CDR3 reads CAVPGQGVRNRNYGYTF. In DNA form, the CDR3 reads TGTGCCGTCCCGGGACAGGGAGTCCGGAACCGGAACTATGGCTACACCTTC.

This clonotype has more than one count but fewer than ten. The chain couples TRBV12-3 or TRBV12-4 to TRBJ2-5; D gene unclear. The CDR3 runs to 14 residues. The V and J ends lost 6 bases and 0 bases respectively, with 11 bases between them. CDR3 protein: CASSPLRDQETQYF. The CDR3 region has the DNA TGTGCCAGCAGCCCCCTCCGGGACCAAGAGACCCAGTACTTC.

The sample holds a few counts of this clonotype. The V gene is TRBV12-3 or TRBV12-4, the J gene TRBJ1-4; 7 bases line up with TRBD1. The CDR3 contains 16 residues. The V segment lost 4 bases and the J segment 0 bases; nucleotides outside the gene matches: 5. CDR3 coding DNA: TGTGCCAGCAGTTCGGGACAGCTCGCAACTAATGAAAAACTGTTTTTT. It codes for CASSSGQLATNEKLFF.

V and J are TRBV7-2 and TRBJ2-7, with TRBD1 matching over 8 bases. V gave up 6 bases and J gave up 3 bases; unmatched junction bases: 10. The germline gives CDR1 SGHTA, CDR2 FQGNSA. This CDR3 is built from 15 residues. The CDR3 spells CASSEGTGTGYEQYF. In DNA, the CDR3 is TGTGCCAGCAGTGAAGGAACAGGGACAGGCTACGAGCAGTACTTC.

The V gene is TRBV6-5, the J gene TRBJ1-1; no reliable D call. CDR1 is MNHEY, CDR2 SVGAGI, per germline. The CDR3 is made up of 15 amino acids. Trimming removed 0 bases at V and 2 bases at J, with 10 bases between. CDR3 sequence reads: CASSYSVSANTEAFF. As DNA, the CDR3 is TGTGCCAGCAGTTACTCTGTTTCAGCTAACACTGAAGCTTTCTTT.

The table lists this clonotype with a few counts. The rearrangement uses TRBV11-2 and TRBJ2-7; TRBD2 agrees at 9 bases. The CDR3 loop spans 14 amino acids. The V segment lost 1 base and the J segment 6 bases; nucleotides outside the gene matches: 4. The germline V gene encodes CDR1 SGHAT and CDR2 FQNNGV. The CDR3 sequence is CASSLGASGIEQYF. CDR3 nucleotides: TGTGCCAGCAGCTTAGGGGCTAGCGGGATCGAGCAGTACTTC.

The rearrangement joins TRBV6-6 to TRBJ1-2, with D unclear. Germline-derived CDR1 and CDR2 are MNHNY and SVGAGI (reference sequence). Trimming took off 2 bases at V and 6 bases at J, with 10 bases between the two ends. The CDR3 length is 13 residues. CDR3 sequence reads: CASSYGVGDGYTF. The CDR3 nucleotides read TGTGCCAGCAGTTACGGGGTTGGCGATGGCTACACCTTC.

The chain recombines TRBV7-3 with TRBJ2-2, with D hard to call. Trimming left V 2 bases short and J 4 bases short, with 8 bases between. The CDR3 covers 14 residues. Germline V gene data show CDR1 as SGHTA and CDR2 as FQGTGA. The CDR3, as DNA: TGTGCCAGCAGCTTACGGTGGGGCACCGGGGAGCTGTTTTTT. Encoded protein: CASSLRWGTGELFF.

V usage is TRBV4-2 and J usage is TRBJ2-7; 7 bases match TRBD1. Germline CDR1 is LGHNA and CDR2 is YNFKEQ. The CDR3 spans 15 residues. Trimming removed 1 base from V and 2 bases from J; junction bases left unmatched: 5. The CDR3 sequence: CASSQVSGTAYEQYF. The CDR3 nucleotides read TGTGCCAGCAGCCAAGTCTCAGGGACAGCCTACGAGCAGTACTTC.

The chain has TRBV15 and TRBJ2-7; D gene ambiguous. In germline, CDR1 is LNHNV, CDR2 YYDKDF (reference sequence). There are 14 residues in the CDR3. The V end was cut by 0 bases, the J end by 0 bases, with 6 bases between. CDR3 sequence reads: CATSRDRHSYEQYF. The CDR3 bases are TGTGCCACCAGCAGAGACAGGCACTCCTACGAGCAGTACTTC.

This chain connects TRBV4-2 to TRBJ2-5; D is perhaps TRBD1 (7 bases). Germline CDR1 reads LGHNA; CDR2 reads YNFKEQ. V lost 4 bases, J lost 1 base, and 13 bases lay in between. The CDR3 loop spans 15 amino acids. This chain's CDR3 is CASSPRDSAQETQYF. For the CDR3, the DNA is TGTGCCAGCAGCCCGCGGGACAGCGCCCAAGAGACCCAGTACTTC.

This clonotype was seen a handful of times. The J gene is TRBJ1-6, the V gene TRBV4-1; no clear D. Germline CDR1 and CDR2: MGHRA and YSYEKL. The V and J ends lost 0 bases and 9 bases respectively, with 12 bases between them. This CDR3 is built from 15 residues. CDR3 amino acids: CASSQDVGRGSPLHF. In nucleotides, the CDR3 is TGCGCCAGCAGCCAAGATGTGGGCCGTGGTTCACCCCTCCACTTT.

This clonotype was observed a few times. This chain joins TRBV4-1 and TRBJ2-1, with 8 positions matching TRBD2. With V trimmed by 3 bases and J by 7 bases, 8 bases remained unmatched. CDR3 length: 15 amino acids. The V gene's germline CDR1 is MGHRA and CDR2 YSYEKL. For the CDR3, the DNA is TGCGCCAGCAGCCATGCCAGCGGGGGAGGGAATGAGCAGTTCTTC. Translating it yields CASSHASGGGNEQFF.

This chain joins TRBV20-1 and TRBJ2-1; TRBD2 agrees at 9 bases. Trimming cost V 3 bases and J 7 bases; bases outside gene matches: 4. The V gene's germline CDR1 is DFQATT and CDR2 SNEGSKA (reference sequence). CDR3 length equals 13 residues. Here the CDR3 reads CSARGTSSNEQFF. CDR3 bases: TGCAGTGCTAGGGGGACTAGCTCGAATGAGCAGTTCTTC.

The rearrangement joins TRBV7-9 to TRBJ1-1; D unresolved. The germline V and J ends were trimmed by 0 bases and 11 bases, with 13 bases remaining between them. The CDR3 runs to 13 residues. Germline lookup yields CDR1 SEHNR and CDR2 FQNEAQ (reference sequence). CDR3 DNA: TGTGCCAGCAGCTTAGCTGCTGGACGACGGGCTTTCTTT. This gives the protein CASSLAAGRRAFF.

The chain links TRBV19 to TRBJ1-4; D might be TRBD1 (5 bases). Germline V gene data show CDR1 as LNHDA and CDR2 as SQIVND (reference sequence). The CDR3 is 16 amino acids. Deletions cut 1 base from V and 7 bases from J, with 16 bases between. This chain's CDR3 is CASSIGWTRQGEKLFF. DNA of the CDR3: TGTGCCAGTAGTATAGGTTGGACAAGACAAGGTGAAAAACTGTTTTTT. Full variable domain (outside the CDR3, taken from reference TRBV19 and TRBJ1-4): DGGITQSPKYLFRKEGQNVTLSCEQNLNHDAMYWYRQDPGQGLRLIYYSQIVNDFQKGDIAEGYSVSREKKESFPLTVTSAQKNPTAFYLCASSIGWTRQGEKLFFGSGTQLSVL.